A selection of T cell receptor beta chains follows, all from one sample in a study of OX40 agonist ivuxolimab in advanced cancers. Produced via immunoSEQ multiplex PCR; TCRdb's table is partial and in-frame only. The sample holds roughly 17,000 clones, roughly 73% seen once. The sequenced sample was CD4+ or CD8+ T cells sorted from blood, obtained in a trial of the OX40 agonist ivuxolimab. These receptors all stem from an adult with an advanced solid tumor such as melanoma, head and neck, liver or kidney cancer. The CDR3 runs from the conserved cysteine through the conserved F or W. The order of the fields is J gene, clone size, V gene, D gene, CDR3 protein, CDR3 DNA. The D gene is left open where the match is weak. Rows may omit the clone size; those that give it use once, few, many or a size class.

TRBJ1-1 . TRBV19 TRBD1 CAVRQGANTEAFF TGTGCCGTCCGACAGGGGGCAAACACTGAAGCTTTCTTT
TRBJ2-7 . TRBV5-4 TRBD2 CASSPGLAGLSSYEQYF TGTGCCAGCAGCCCGGGACTAGCGGGACTCAGCTCCTACGAGCAGTACTTC
TRBJ1-2 medium-sized TRBV28 TRBD1 CASSSTSTGQGNYGYTF TGTGCCAGCAGTTCAACTTCCACCGGACAGGGGAACTATGGCTACACCTTC
TRBJ1-4 . TRBV6-6 . CASSPRTAGKLFF TGTGCCAGCAGCCCCAGGACAGCGGGAAAACTGTTTTTT
TRBJ1-6 . TRBV30 TRBD1 CAWSPGQENSPLHF TGTGCCTGGAGTCCCGGACAGGAAAATTCACCCCTCCACTTT
TRBJ2-1 few TRBV7-9 TRBD2 CASSSLGIAGGSSYNEQFF TGTGCCAGCAGCTCACTAGGAATAGCGGGAGGGAGCTCCTACAATGAGCAGTTCTTC
TRBJ1-1 medium-sized TRBV5-1 . CASSLVQGFWNTEAFF TGCGCCAGCAGCTTGGTACAGGGTTTTTGGAACACTGAAGCTTTCTTT
TRBJ1-2 . TRBV7-6 . CASSSTADDYGYTF TGTGCCAGCAGCTCGACAGCAGACGACTATGGCTACACCTTC
TRBJ2-1 . TRBV7-9 . CASSPAGLEGRVHNEQFF TGTGCCAGCAGCCCAGCAGGGCTAGAGGGCCGTGTCCACAATGAGCAGTTCTTC
TRBJ2-7 . TRBV5-1 TRBD2 CASSLTSSDKSYEQYF TGCGCCAGCAGTTTGACTAGCTCTGACAAGTCCTACGAGCAGTACTTC
TRBJ1-1 . TRBV6-6 . CASSYMGERATEAFF TGTGCCAGCAGTTACATGGGGGAAAGGGCCACTGAAGCTTTCTTT
TRBJ2-1 few TRBV19 TRBD2 CASSIEWRESNEQFF TGTGCCAGTAGTATAGAGTGGCGGGAGAGCAATGAGCAGTTCTTC
TRBJ2-5 . TRBV11-2 . CASSPLAETQYF TGTGCCAGCAGCCCTCTAGCGGAGACCCAGTACTTC
TRBJ2-1 once TRBV7-8 TRBD2 CASSFGGTYNEQFF TGTGCCAGCAGCTTCGGGGGGACTTACAATGAGCAGTTCTTC
TRBJ1-2 . TRBV29-1 . CSVEPREKRGYTF TGCAGCGTTGAACCCCGGGAGAAGCGAGGCTACACCTTC
TRBJ1-2 . TRBV5-4 . CASSLEQDRDGYTF TGTGCCAGCAGCTTGGAACAGGATCGTGATGGCTACACCTTC
TRBJ2-7 . TRBV7-8 . CASSARTTETYEQYF TGTGCCAGCAGCGCACGGACGACAGAAACCTACGAGCAGTACTTC
TRBJ2-1 few TRBV25-1 . CASSVPYEVYNEQFF TGTGCCAGCAGTGTACCCTACGAGGTCTACAATGAGCAGTTCTTC
TRBJ2-3 . TRBV28 . CASSPMDLSDTQYF TGTGCCAGCAGTCCGATGGATCTCTCAGATACGCAGTATTTT
TRBJ2-7 . TRBV27 . CASSFIDTLGEQYF TGTGCCAGCAGTTTCATTGACACACTTGGGGAGCAGTACTTC
TRBJ1-5 . TRBV6-6 . CASSRFQSNQPQHF TGTGCCAGCAGTCGATTTCAGAGCAATCAGCCCCAGCATTTT
TRBJ1-1 . TRBV10-1 . CASSDPAIEAFF TGCGCCAGCAGTGATCCCGCGATTGAAGCTTTCTTT
TRBJ2-1 . TRBV6-5 . CASSYLGDDEQFF TGTGCCAGCAGTTACCTGGGCGATGATGAGCAGTTCTTC
TRBJ2-1 few TRBV5-5 . CASSLDQVEQFF TGTGCCAGCAGCTTGGATCAGGTCGAGCAGTTCTTC
TRBJ2-7 . TRBV7-9 TRBD1 CASSSAGGPNEQYF TGTGCCAGCAGCTCGGCAGGGGGCCCCAACGAGCAGTACTTC
TRBJ2-7 few TRBV4-2 TRBD2 CASRQTSGSFYEQYF TGTGCCAGCAGGCAAACTAGCGGGAGCTTCTACGAGCAGTACTTC